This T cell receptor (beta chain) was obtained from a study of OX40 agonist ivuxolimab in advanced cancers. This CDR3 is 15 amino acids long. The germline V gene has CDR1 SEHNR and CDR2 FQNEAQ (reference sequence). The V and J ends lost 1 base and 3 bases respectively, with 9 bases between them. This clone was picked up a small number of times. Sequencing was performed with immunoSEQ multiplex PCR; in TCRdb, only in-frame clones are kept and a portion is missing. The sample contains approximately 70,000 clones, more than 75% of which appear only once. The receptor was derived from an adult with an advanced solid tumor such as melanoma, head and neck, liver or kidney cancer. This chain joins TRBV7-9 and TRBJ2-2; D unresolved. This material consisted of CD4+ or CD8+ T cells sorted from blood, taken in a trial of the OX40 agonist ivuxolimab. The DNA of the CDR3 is TGTGCCAGCAGCTTAGTTCGGCAGGACACCGGGGAGCTGTTTTTT. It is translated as CASSLVRQDTGELFF.